Reported below is one TCR beta chain. Trimming cost V 2 bases and J 2 bases, with 12 bases left between them. This CDR3 has 15 amino acids. Germline V gene data show CDR1 as MNHNS and CDR2 as SASEGT. Sequencing was performed with immunoSEQ multiplex PCR; in TCRdb, only in-frame clones are kept and a portion is missing. The data show 60,000 or so clones, with roughly 79% seen just once and roughly 3.2% held by the top ten. The record originates from a study of blood T cell repertoires in COVID-19. The receptor comes from a man aged 60 to 69 with acute or convalescent COVID-19. Sequencing was performed on peripheral blood. V and J are TRBV6-1 and TRBJ1-2, with a possible D match to TRBD1 (6 bases). The CDR3 sequence is CASSERGQSNYGYTF. DNA of the CDR3: TGTGCCAGCAGTGAAAGGGGACAATCCAACTATGGCTACACCTTC.